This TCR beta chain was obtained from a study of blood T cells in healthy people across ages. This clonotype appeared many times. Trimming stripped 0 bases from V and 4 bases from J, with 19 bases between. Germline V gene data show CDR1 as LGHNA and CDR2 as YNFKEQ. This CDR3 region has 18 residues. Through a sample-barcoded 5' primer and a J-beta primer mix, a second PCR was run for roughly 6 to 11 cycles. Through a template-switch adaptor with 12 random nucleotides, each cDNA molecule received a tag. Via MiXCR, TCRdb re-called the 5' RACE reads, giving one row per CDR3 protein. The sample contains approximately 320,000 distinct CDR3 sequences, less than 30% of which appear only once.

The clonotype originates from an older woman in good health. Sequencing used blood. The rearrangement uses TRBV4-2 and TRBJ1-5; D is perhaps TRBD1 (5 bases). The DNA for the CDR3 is TGTGCCAGCAGCCAAGATCATTCGGGGGGGAATCGGAATCAGCCCCAGCATTTT. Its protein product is CASSQDHSGGNRNQPQHF.